What follows are 22 T cell receptor beta chains derived from one specimen sequenced in a study of shared clonotypes between healthy human individuals. Some clones are missing from TCRdb's copy, which holds only in-frame ones; the method was immunoSEQ multiplex PCR. Of over 800,000 clones listed, 80% to 95% were seen once; the top ten hold around 24%. The naive CD8 subset, CD45RO-negative cells positively selected for CCR7, excluded terminally differentiated effector memory CD45RA+ cells. The sequencing sample was made of naive CD8+ T cells sorted from blood. Receptor source: a man under 40 in good health.

The J gene is TRBJ2-3, the V gene TRBV7-2; D unclear. This CDR3 region has 17 residues. V lost 2 bases to trimming and J lost 0 bases, with 15 bases between them. Looked up from germline, CDR1 is SGHTA and CDR2 is FQGNSA. Written as DNA, the CDR3 is TGTGCCAGCAGCTTACGGCCAGTCCGTTCTAGCACAGATACGCAGTATTTT. Translating it yields CASSLRPVRSSTDTQYF.

In the case of this clone: Different DNA sequences within this sample yield the same CDR3. V usage is TRBV7-9 and J usage is TRBJ2-1, with 10 bases identical to TRBD2. The germline CDR1 and CDR2 sequences are SEHNR and FQNEAQ (reference sequence). V gave up 4 bases and J gave up 1 base; unmatched junction bases: 4. The CDR3 is made up of 16 amino acids. DNA for the CDR3: TGTGCCAGCAGCTCGGTAGCGGGAGGTTCCTACAATGAGCAGTTCTTC. It yields the protein CASSSVAGGSYNEQFF.

The chain carries TRBV11-1 and TRBJ1-2; D perhaps matches TRBD1 (5 bases). The germline V and J ends were trimmed by 0 bases and 0 bases, with 8 bases remaining between them. CDR1 is SGHAT and CDR2 is FQDESV in the germline V gene (reference sequence). This CDR3 has 15 residues. The CDR3 is CASSLAEGTNYGYTF. The CDR3 DNA is TGTGCCAGCAGCTTAGCGGAGGGGACTAACTATGGCTACACCTTC.

V and J are TRBV11-3 and TRBJ2-1, with unresolved D. This CDR3 region has 14 residues. V was trimmed by 4 bases and J by 5 bases, leaving 12 bases between them. Germline CDR1 SGHNT, CDR2 YENEEA. DNA for the CDR3: TGTGCCAGCAGCTACGCTGGCGTTCACAATGAGCAGTTCTTC. As protein: CASSYAGVHNEQFF.

The J gene is TRBJ2-1, the V gene TRBV2, with 7 bases matching TRBD1. V shed 8 bases and J 6 bases; nucleotides not matched to a gene: 7. CDR3 length: 13 residues. Germline CDR1 reads SNHLY; CDR2 reads FYNNEI. CDR3 in amino acids: CASPLAGGNEQFF. The CDR3 bases are TGTGCCAGCCCGCTGGCAGGGGGCAATGAGCAGTTCTTC.

As regards this clone: Other nucleotide sequences from this sample produce the same CDR3. The gene calls are TRBV5-1 and TRBJ2-1, with 7 positions matching TRBD1. The V gene's germline CDR1 is SGHRS and CDR2 YFSETQ. Trimming cost V 0 bases and J 8 bases; bases outside gene matches: 2. The CDR3 has 13 residues. CDR3 nucleotide sequence: TGCGCCAGCAGCTTGGGACAGGGATATGAGCAGTTCTTC. The encoded protein is CASSLGQGYEQFF.

This chain joins TRBV9 and TRBJ2-3; D gene unclear. Trimming shortened V by 4 bases and J by 2 bases, and 11 bases separated the two germline ends. Germline CDR1 SGDLS, CDR2 YYNGEE. The CDR3 totals 14 residues. The CDR3 region has the DNA TGTGCCAGCAGCCCCCCCCGTTCCACAGATACGCAGTATTTT. It encodes CASSPPRSTDTQYF.

This clone was seen just once. V and J are TRBV4-1 and TRBJ1-5; D unclear. The length of the CDR3 is 13 residues. Deletions cut 4 bases from V and 7 bases from J, with 11 bases between. Germline V gene data show CDR1 as MGHRA and CDR2 as YSYEKL. The CDR3 nucleotides are TGCGCCAGCAGCCTGACTCCCACCCAGCCCCAGCATTTT. Its protein is CASSLTPTQPQHF.

This clone is a singleton in its sample. V is TRBV7-6 and J is TRBJ2-1; 8 bases line up with TRBD2. V shed 5 bases, J shed 7 bases, and the junction held 7 bases outside the gene matches. This CDR3 comprises 14 residues. Germline V gene data show CDR1 as SGHVS and CDR2 as FNYEAQ. The CDR3 loop reads CASSPLAGPNEQFF. The CDR3 bases are TGTGCCAGCAGCCCCCTAGCGGGCCCAAATGAGCAGTTCTTC.

CDR3 protein: CASSFTGTGALEQYF. The CDR3 DNA is TGTGCCAGCAGTTTTACCGGGACAGGCGCCCTCGAGCAGTACTTC. This chain joins TRBV5-6 and TRBJ2-7; TRBD1 matches 8 bases. The CDR3 runs 15 residues. V trimming: 5 bases; J trimming: 6 bases; junction bases outside the gene matches: 13. Germline CDR1 and CDR2: SGHDT and YYEEEE.

The gene calls are TRBV9 and TRBJ1-4, with D maybe TRBD1 (6 bases). The CDR3 sequence is 15 residues long. Germline CDR1 SGDLS, CDR2 YYNGEE. V was trimmed by 0 bases and J by 7 bases, leaving 13 bases between them. CDR3 sequence (DNA): TGTGCCAGCAGCGTAGAGGGGGGCCTGGGTGAAAAACTGTTTTTT. Encoded protein: CASSVEGGLGEKLFF.

The chain recombines TRBV9 with TRBJ1-1; unclear D gene. The CDR3 runs 13 residues. CDR1 is SGDLS, CDR2 YYNGEE, per germline. V was shortened by 7 bases and J by 1 base, with 11 bases between the two germline ends. The CDR3 reads CASSPTANTEAFF. In nucleotides, the CDR3 is TGTGCCAGCTCCCCGACGGCGAACACTGAAGCTTTCTTT.

This sequence joins TRBV7-9 and TRBJ1-1; 8 bases fit TRBD1. J lost 5 bases, V lost 5 bases, and 13 bases had no gene match. Germline CDR1 reads SEHNR; CDR2 reads FQNEAQ (reference sequence). CDR3 length: 16 residues. Here the CDR3 reads CASSPSPGQGETEAFF. The CDR3 DNA follows: TGTGCCAGCAGCCCTAGCCCCGGACAGGGAGAGACTGAAGCTTTCTTT.

The chain couples TRBV2 to TRBJ2-7; TRBD2 might be the D (6 bases). The V end lost 5 bases, the J end lost 2 bases, and 10 bases lay between the germline ends. Germline-derived CDR1 and CDR2 are SNHLY and FYNNEI. CDR3 length equals 13 residues. The CDR3 region is CASSWRVAYEQYF. CDR3 bases: TGTGCCAGCAGTTGGAGGGTTGCCTACGAGCAGTACTTC.

The rearrangement joins TRBV10-2 to TRBJ2-1, with no clear D. The CDR3 runs to 14 residues. V was clipped by 3 bases and J by 0 bases, with 6 bases between them. The germline V gene encodes CDR1 WSHSY and CDR2 SAAADI. This CDR3 reads CASSDSSSYNEQFF. Written as DNA, the CDR3 is TGCGCCAGCAGTGACTCGAGCTCCTACAATGAGCAGTTCTTC.

CDR3 coding DNA: TGTGCCAGCAGCGCTCGGGGTGAGCAGTTCTTC. Translated, it gives CASSARGEQFF. The V gene is TRBV27, the J gene TRBJ2-1, with D maybe TRBD2 (5 bases). The CDR3 is 11 residues long. The ends were cut back, 6 bases at V and 9 bases at J, with 9 bases in the middle. Germline-derived CDR1 and CDR2 are MNHEY and SMNVEV (reference sequence).

J is TRBJ2-7 and V is TRBV19; D uncertain. Germline V gene sequence: CDR1 LNHDA, CDR2 SQIVND (reference sequence). This CDR3 is built from 14 residues. V was clipped by 5 bases and J by 2 bases, with 13 bases between them. DNA of the CDR3: TGTGCCAGTAGTCTTTCAGCATTTGCCTACGAGCAGTACTTC. This encodes CASSLSAFAYEQYF.

This clone has just one count. One end of the junction does not line up with germline, which may come from a read error. The chain joins TRBV28 to TRBJ2-2; TRBD1 might be the D (7 bases). CDR1 is MDHEN and CDR2 is SYDVKM in the germline V gene. The CDR3 spans 15 residues. The CDR3: CASTGVQGLYGGLFF. The CDR3 DNA sequence: TGTGCCAGCACCGGGGTACAGGGGTTATACGGGGGGCTGTTTTTT.

This clone was seen a single time. The CDR3 here is CASSLDLGRSYNEQFF. In nucleotides, the CDR3 is TGTGCCAGCAGCTTAGACCTCGGGAGAAGCTACAATGAGCAGTTCTTC. The V gene is TRBV13, the J gene TRBJ2-1; D may be TRBD2 (6 bases). V was trimmed by 1 base and J by 3 bases, leaving 13 bases between them. The length of the CDR3 is 16 residues. The V gene's germline CDR1 is PRHDT and CDR2 FYEKMQ (reference sequence).

The chain couples TRBV10-3 to TRBJ1-1; D not resolved. Germline assignment: CDR1 ENHRY and CDR2 SYGVKD. Trimming cost V 0 bases and J 7 bases, with 9 bases left between them. The CDR3 consists of 13 residues. This CDR3 reads CAISESGGNEAFF. DNA for the CDR3: TGTGCCATCAGTGAGTCAGGAGGTAATGAAGCTTTCTTT.

This chain links TRBV29-1 with TRBJ2-1, with D possibly matching TRBD2 (5 bases). The CDR3 contains 15 residues. CDR1 is SQVTM, CDR2 ANQGSEA, per germline. V was shortened by 0 bases and J by 6 bases, with 15 bases between the two germline ends. The CDR3 reads CSVEDYSGLINEQFF. As DNA, the CDR3 is TGCAGCGTTGAAGATTACTCCGGACTTATCAATGAGCAGTTCTTC.

The chain uses TRBV10-2 and TRBJ1-4; perhaps TRBD1 as D (5 bases). Trimming left V 3 bases short and J 14 bases short, with 10 bases between. The CDR3 sequence is 11 residues long. Looked up from germline, CDR1 is WSHSY and CDR2 is SAAADI. CDR3 protein: CASSDIGTLFF. The CDR3 nucleotides read TGCGCCAGCAGTGACATCGGGACCCTGTTTTTT.